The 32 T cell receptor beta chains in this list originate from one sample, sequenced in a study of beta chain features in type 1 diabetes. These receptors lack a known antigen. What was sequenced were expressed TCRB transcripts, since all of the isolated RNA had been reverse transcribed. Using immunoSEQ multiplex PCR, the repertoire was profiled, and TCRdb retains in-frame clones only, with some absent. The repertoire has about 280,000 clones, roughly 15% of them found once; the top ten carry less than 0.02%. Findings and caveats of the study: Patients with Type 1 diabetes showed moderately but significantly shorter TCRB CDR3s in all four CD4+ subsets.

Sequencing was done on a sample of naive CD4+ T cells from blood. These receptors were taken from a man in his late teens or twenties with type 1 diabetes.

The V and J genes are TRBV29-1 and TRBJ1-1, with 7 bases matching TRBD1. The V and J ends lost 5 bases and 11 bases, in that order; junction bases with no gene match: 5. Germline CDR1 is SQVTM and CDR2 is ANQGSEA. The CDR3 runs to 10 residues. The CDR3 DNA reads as TGCAGCGTTTCACAGGGGCCGGCTTTCTTT. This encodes CSVSQGPAFF.

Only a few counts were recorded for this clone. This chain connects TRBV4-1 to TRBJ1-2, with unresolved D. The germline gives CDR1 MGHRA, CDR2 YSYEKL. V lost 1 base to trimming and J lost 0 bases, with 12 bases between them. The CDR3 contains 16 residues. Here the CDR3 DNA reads TGCGCCAGCAGCCAAGGCCTCCCTTTAGCTAACTATGGCTACACCTTC. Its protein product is CASSQGLPLANYGYTF.

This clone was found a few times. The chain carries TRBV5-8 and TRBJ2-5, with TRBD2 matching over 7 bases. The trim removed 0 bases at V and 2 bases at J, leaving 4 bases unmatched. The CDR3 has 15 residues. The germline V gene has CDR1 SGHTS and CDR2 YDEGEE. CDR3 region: CASSLGLAEQETQYF. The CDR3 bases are TGTGCCAGCAGCTTGGGGCTAGCGGAACAAGAGACCCAGTACTTC.

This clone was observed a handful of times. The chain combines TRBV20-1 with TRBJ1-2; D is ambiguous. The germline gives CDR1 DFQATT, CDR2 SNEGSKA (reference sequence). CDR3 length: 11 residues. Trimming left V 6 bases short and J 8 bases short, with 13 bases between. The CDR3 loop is CSAGGSDGYTF. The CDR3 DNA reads TGCAGTGCGGGAGGGTCCGACGGCTACACCTTC.

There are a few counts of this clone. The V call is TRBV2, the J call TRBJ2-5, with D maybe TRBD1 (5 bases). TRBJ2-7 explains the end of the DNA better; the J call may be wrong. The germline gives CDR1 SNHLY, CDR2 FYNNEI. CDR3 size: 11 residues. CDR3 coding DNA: TGTGCCAGCAGCAGGACAAACGAGCAGTACTTC. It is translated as CASSRTNEQYF.

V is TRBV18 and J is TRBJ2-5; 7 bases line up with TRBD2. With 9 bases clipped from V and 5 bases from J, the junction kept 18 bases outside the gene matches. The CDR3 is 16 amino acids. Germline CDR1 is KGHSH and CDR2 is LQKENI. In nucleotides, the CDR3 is TGTGCCAGTAAGATGCCAAGCGGGGATGAGACGGAGACCCAGTACTTC. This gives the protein CASKMPSGDETETQYF.

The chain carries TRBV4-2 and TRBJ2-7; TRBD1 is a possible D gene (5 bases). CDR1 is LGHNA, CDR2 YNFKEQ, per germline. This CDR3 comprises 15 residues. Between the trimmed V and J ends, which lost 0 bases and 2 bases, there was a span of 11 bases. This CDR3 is CASSQDLAGPYEQYF. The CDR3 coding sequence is TGTGCCAGCAGCCAAGATCTGGCAGGGCCCTACGAGCAGTACTTC.

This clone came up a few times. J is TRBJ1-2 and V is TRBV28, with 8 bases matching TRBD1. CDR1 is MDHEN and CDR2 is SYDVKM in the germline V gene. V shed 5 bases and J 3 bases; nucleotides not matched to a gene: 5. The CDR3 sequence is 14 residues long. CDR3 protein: CASSNGQGDYGYTF. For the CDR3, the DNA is TGTGCCAGCAGTAACGGACAGGGCGACTATGGCTACACCTTC.

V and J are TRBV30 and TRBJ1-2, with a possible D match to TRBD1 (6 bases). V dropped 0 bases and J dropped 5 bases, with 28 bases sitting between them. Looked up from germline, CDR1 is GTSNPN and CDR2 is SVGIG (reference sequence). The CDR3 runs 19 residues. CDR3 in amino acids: CAWSVYRPTFEPTGYGYTF. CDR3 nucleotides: TGTGCCTGGAGTGTTTACAGACCTACATTCGAACCCACAGGGTATGGCTACACCTTC.

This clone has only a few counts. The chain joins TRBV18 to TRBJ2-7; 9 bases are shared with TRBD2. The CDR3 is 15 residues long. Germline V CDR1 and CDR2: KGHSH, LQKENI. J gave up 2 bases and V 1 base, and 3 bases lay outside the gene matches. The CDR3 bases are TGTGCCAGCTCACCACAGGCTAGCGGGGCCTACGAGCAGTACTTC. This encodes CASSPQASGAYEQYF. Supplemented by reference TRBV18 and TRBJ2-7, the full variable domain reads NAGVMQNPRHLVRRRGQEARLRCSPMKGHSHVYWYRQLPEEGLKFMVYLQKENIIDESGMPKERFSAEFPKEGPSILRIQQVVRGDSAAYFCASSPQASGAYEQYFGPGTRLTVT.

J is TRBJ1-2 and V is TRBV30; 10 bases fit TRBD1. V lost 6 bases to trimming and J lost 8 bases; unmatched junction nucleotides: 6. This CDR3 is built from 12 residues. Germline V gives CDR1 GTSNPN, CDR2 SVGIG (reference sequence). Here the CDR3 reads CACRQGAGGYTF. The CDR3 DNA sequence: TGTGCCTGCAGACAGGGGGCGGGCGGCTACACCTTC.

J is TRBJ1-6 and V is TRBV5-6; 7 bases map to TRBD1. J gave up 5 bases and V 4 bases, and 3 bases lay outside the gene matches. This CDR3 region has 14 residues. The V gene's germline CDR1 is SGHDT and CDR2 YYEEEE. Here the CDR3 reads CASSVTGNNSPLHF. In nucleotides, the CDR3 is TGTGCCAGCAGCGTGACAGGGAATAATTCACCCCTCCACTTT.

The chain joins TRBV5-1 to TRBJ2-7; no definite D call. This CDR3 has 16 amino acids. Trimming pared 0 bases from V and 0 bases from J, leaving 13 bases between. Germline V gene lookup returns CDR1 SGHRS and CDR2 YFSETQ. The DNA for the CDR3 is TGCGCCAGCAGCTTGGTTGCGGCACCTAGCTCCTACGAGCAGTACTTC. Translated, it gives CASSLVAAPSSYEQYF.

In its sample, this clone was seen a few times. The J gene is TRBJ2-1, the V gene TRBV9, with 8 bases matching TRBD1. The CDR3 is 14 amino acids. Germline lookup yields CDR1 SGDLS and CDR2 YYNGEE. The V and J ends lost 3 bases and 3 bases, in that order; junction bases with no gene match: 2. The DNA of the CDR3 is TGTGCCAGCAGCGAGACAGGGGTCTACAATGAGCAGTTCTTC. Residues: CASSETGVYNEQFF.

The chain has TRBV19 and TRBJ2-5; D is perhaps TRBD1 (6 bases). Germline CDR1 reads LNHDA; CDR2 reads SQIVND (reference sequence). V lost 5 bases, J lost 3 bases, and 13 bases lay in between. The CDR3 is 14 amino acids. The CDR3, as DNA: TGTGCCAGTAGTTCTGGGGGCGAAGAAGAGACCCAGTACTTC. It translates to CASSSGGEEETQYF.

The CDR3 DNA reads TGTGCCAGCAGTGAATCGGGGGGAGTCCTAGGAGCTTTCTTT. Its translation is CASSESGGVLGAFF. This chain links TRBV25-1 with TRBJ1-1; D might be TRBD1 (5 bases). V dropped 1 base and J dropped 10 bases, with 16 bases sitting between them. Germline CDR1 reads MGHDK; CDR2 reads SYGVNS. The CDR3 totals 14 residues.

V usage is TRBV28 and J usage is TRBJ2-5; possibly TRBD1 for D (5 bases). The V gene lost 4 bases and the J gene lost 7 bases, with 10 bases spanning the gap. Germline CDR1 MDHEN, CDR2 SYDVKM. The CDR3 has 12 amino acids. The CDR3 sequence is CASSSLGATQYF. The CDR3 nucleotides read TGTGCCAGCAGTTCTCTAGGGGCGACCCAGTACTTC.

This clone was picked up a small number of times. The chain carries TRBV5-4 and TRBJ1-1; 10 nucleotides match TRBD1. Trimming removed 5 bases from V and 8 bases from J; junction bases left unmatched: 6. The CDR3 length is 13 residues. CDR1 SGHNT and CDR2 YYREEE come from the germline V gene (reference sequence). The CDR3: CASRVTGGREAFF. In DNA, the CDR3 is TGTGCCAGCAGGGTGACAGGGGGCCGAGAAGCTTTCTTT.

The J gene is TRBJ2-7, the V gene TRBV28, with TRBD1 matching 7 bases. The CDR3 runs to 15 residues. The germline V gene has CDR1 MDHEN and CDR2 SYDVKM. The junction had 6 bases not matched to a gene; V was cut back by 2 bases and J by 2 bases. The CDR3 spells CASSLIQGVPYEQYF. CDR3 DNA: TGTGCCAGCAGTTTAATCCAGGGGGTCCCCTACGAGCAGTACTTC.

The CDR3 DNA reads TGTGCCATCAGGACAGGGGTGGAAACCGGGGAGCTGTTTTTT. Translating gives CAIRTGVETGELFF. The rearrangement joins TRBV10-3 to TRBJ2-2, with 8 bases that match TRBD1. The germline V gene encodes CDR1 ENHRY and CDR2 SYGVKD. This CDR3 is 14 amino acids long. Trimming removed 6 bases from V and 5 bases from J; junction bases left unmatched: 5.

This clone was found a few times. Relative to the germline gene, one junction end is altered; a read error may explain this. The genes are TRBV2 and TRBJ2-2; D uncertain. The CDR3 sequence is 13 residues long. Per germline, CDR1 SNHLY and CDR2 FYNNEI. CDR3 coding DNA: TGTGCCAGCAGCGAAGGCGTTTTGAGGGAGCTGTTTTTT. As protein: CASSEGVLRELFF. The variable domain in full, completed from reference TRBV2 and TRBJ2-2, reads EPEVTQTPSHQVTQMGQEVILRCVPISNHLYFYWYRQILGQKVEFLVSFYNNEISEKSEIFDDQFSVERPDGSNFTLKIRSTKLEDSAMYFCASSEGVLRELFFGEGSRLTVL.

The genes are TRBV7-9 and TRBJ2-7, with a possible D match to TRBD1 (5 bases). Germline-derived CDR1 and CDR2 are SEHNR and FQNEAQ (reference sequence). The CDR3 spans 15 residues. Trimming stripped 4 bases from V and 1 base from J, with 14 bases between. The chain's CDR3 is CASSWGFDRSYEQYF. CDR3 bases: TGTGCCAGCAGCTGGGGATTTGACAGATCCTACGAGCAGTACTTC.

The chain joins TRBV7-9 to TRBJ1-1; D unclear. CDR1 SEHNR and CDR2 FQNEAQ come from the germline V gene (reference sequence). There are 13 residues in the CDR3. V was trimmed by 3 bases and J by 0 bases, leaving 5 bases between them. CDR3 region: CASSFTLNTEAFF. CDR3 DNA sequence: TGTGCCAGCAGCTTTACACTGAACACTGAAGCTTTCTTT. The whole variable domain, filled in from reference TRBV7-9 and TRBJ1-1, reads DTGVSQNPRHKITKRGQNVTFRCDPISEHNRLYWYRQTLGQGPEFLTYFQNEAQLEKSRLLSDRFSAERPKGSFSTLEIQRTEQGDSAMYLCASSFTLNTEAFFGQGTRLTVV.

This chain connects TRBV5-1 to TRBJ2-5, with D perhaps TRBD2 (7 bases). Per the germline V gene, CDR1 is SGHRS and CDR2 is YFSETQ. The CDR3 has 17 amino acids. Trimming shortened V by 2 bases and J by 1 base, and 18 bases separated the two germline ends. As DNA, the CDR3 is TGCGCCAGCAGCTTAAGTGGGGGGGCCGGGTTCCAAGAGACCCAGTACTTC. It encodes CASSLSGGAGFQETQYF.

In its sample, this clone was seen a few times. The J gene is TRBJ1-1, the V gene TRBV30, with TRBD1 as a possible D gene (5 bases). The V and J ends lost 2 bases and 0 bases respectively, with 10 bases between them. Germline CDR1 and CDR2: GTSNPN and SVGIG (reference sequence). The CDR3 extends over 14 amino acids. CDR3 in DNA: TGTGCCTGGAGTACGGGACTGCTGAACACTGAAGCTTTCTTT. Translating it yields CAWSTGLLNTEAFF.

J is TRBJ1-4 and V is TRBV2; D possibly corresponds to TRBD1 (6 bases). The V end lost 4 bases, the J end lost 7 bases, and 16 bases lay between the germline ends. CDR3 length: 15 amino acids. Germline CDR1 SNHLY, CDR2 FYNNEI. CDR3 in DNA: TGTGCCAGCAGTGCACCTCCGGGACATGGTGAAAAACTGTTTTTT. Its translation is CASSAPPGHGEKLFF.

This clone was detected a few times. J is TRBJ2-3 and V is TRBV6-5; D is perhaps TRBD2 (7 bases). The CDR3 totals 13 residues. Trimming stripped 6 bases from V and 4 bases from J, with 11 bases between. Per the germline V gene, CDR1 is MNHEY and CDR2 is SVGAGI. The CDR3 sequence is CASRRGGADTQYF. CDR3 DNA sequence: TGTGCCAGCAGGAGGGGGGGGGCAGATACGCAGTATTTT.

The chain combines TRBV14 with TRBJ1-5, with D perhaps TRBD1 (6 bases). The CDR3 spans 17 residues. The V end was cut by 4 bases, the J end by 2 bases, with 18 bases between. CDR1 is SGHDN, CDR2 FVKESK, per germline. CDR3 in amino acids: CASSPIVGGHGNQPQHF. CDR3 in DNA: TGTGCCAGCAGCCCCATCGTAGGGGGTCACGGCAATCAGCCCCAGCATTTT.

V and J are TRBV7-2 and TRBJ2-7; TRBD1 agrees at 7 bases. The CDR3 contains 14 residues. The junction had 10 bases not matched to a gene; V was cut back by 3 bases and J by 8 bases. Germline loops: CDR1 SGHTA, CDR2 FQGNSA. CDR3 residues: CASSFGRQGVKQYF. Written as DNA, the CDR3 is TGTGCCAGCAGCTTCGGCCGGCAGGGGGTGAAGCAGTACTTC.

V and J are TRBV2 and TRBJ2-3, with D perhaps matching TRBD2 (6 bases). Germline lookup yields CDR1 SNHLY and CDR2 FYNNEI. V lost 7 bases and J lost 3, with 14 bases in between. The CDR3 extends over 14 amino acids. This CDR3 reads CASTMPGVTDTQYF. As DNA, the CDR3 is TGTGCCAGCACCATGCCGGGGGTAACAGATACGCAGTATTTT.

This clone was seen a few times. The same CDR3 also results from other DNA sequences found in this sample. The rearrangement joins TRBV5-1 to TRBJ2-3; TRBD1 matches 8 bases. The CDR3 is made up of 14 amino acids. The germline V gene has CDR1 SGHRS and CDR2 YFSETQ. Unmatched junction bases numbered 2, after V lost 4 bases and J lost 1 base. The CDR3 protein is CASSPGQGTDTQYF. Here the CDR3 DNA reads TGCGCCAGCAGCCCGGGACAGGGCACAGATACGCAGTATTTT.

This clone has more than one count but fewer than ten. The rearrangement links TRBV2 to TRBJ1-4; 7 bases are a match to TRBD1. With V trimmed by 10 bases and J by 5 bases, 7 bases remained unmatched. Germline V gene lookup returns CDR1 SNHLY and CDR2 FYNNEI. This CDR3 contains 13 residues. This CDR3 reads CATGGPDNEKLFF. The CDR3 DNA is TGTGCCACAGGGGGGCCGGACAATGAAAAACTGTTTTTT.